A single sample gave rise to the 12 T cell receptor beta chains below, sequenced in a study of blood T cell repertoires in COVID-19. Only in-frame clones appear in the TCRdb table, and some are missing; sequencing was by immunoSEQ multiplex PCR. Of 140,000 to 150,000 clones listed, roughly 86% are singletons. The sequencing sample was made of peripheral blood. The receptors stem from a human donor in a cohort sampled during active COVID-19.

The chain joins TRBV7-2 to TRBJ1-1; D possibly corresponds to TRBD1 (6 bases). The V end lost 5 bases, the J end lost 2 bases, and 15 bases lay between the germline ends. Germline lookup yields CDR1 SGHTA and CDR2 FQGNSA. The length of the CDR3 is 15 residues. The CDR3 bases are TGTGCCAGCAGCCCGAGGGAGGGGGGTAACACTGAAGCTTTCTTT. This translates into CASSPREGGNTEAFF.

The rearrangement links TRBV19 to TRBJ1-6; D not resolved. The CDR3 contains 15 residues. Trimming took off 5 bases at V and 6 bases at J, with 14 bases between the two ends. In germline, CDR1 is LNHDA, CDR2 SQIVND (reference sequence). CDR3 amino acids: CASSLDRGGNSPLHF. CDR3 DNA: TGTGCCAGTAGTTTGGACCGGGGAGGTAATTCACCCCTCCACTTT.

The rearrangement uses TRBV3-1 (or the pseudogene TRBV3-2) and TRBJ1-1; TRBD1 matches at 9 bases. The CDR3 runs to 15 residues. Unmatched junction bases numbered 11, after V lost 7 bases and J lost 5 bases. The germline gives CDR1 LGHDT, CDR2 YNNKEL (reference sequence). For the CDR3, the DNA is TGTGCCAGCATCAGCTTTTACAGGGGGCAGACTGAAGCTTTCTTT. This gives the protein CASISFYRGQTEAFF.

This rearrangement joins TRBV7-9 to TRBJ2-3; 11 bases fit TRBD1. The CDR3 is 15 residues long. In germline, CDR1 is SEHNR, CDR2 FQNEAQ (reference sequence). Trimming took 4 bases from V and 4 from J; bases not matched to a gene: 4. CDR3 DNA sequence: TGTGCCAGCAGCTGGGGACAGGGGGATGCAGATACGCAGTATTTT. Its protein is CASSWGQGDADTQYF.

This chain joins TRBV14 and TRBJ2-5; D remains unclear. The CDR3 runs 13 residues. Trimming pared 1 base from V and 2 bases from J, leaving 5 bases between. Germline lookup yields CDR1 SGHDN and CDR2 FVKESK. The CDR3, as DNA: TGTGCCAGCAGCCAAGCCCTTCAAGAGACCCAGTACTTC. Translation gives CASSQALQETQYF.

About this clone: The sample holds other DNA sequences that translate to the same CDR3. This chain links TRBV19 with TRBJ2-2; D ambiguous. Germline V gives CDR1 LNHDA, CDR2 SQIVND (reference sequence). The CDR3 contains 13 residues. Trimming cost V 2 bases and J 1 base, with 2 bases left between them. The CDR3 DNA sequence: TGTGCCAGTAGTATACTGAACACCGGGGAGCTGTTTTTT. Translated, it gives CASSILNTGELFF.

CDR3 nucleotide sequence: TGTGCCAGCAGCCCTAGCGGGAGTCAGTACGACGAGCAGTACTTC. It is translated as CASSPSGSQYDEQYF. The chain combines TRBV7-3 with TRBJ2-7; 10 bases match TRBD2. This CDR3 is built from 15 residues. Germline V gene sequence: CDR1 SGHTA, CDR2 FQGTGA. Unmatched junction bases numbered 9, after V lost 5 bases and J lost 5 bases.

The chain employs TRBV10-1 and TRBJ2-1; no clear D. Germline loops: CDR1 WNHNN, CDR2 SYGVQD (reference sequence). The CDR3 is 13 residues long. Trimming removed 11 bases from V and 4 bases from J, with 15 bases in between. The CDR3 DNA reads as TGCGCCGGAGCTAGAAGACGATACAATGAGCAGTTCTTC. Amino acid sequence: CAGARRRYNEQFF.

The CDR3: CASSSLGTNEKLFF. In DNA form, the CDR3 reads TGTGCCAGCAGCTCCCTGGGCACTAATGAAAAACTGTTTTTT. The chain joins TRBV5-5 to TRBJ1-4; D ambiguous. V lost 3 bases to trimming and J lost 2 bases, with 8 bases between them. This CDR3 comprises 14 residues. Germline assignment: CDR1 SGHKS and CDR2 YYEKEE (reference sequence).

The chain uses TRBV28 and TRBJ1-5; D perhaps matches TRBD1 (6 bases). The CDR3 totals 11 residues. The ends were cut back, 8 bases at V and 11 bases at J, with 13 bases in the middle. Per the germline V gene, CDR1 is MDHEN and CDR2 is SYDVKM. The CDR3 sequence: CASDTGLAQHF. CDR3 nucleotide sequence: TGTGCCAGCGATACAGGGTTGGCCCAGCATTTT.

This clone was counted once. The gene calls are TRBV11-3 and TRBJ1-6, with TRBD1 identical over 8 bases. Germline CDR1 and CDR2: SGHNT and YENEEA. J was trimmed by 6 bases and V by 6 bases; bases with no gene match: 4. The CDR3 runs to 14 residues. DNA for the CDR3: TGTGCCAGCAGTGCGACAGGGGCTAATTCACCCCTCCACTTT. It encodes CASSATGANSPLHF.

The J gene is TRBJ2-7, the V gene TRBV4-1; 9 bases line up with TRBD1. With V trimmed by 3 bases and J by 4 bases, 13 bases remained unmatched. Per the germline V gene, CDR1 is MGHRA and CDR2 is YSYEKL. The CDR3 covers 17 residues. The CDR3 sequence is CASSQDKRTGAVYEQYF. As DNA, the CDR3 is TGCGCCAGCAGCCAGGACAAACGGACAGGGGCCGTATACGAGCAGTACTTC.